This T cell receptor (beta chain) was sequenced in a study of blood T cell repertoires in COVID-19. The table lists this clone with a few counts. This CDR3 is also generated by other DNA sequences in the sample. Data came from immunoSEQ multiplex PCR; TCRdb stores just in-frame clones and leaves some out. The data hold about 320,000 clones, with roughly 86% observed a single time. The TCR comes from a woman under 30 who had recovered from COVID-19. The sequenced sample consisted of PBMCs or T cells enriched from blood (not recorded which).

The CDR3 is CASTPGGSEKLFF. DNA of the CDR3: TGTGCCAGCACTCCTGGCGGGAGCGAAAAACTGTTTTTT. This sequence joins TRBV28 and TRBJ1-4; no definite D call. This CDR3 contains 13 residues. Trimming shortened V by 7 bases and J by 8 bases, and 14 bases separated the two germline ends. CDR1 and CDR2 (germline): MDHEN, SYDVKM.